The 22 T cell receptor beta chains reported below all come from one sample, sequenced in a study of blood T cell repertoires in COVID-19. Generated by immunoSEQ multiplex PCR, the TCRdb table keeps only in-frame clones and is missing some. The sample contains over 100,000 clones, 75% to 90% of which appear only once. The specimen sequenced was peripheral blood. The receptors derive from a man between 60 and 70 years old with acute or convalescent COVID-19.

CDR3 nucleotide sequence: TGTGCCAGCAGCCAAGATACGGGGGGCTGGACTGAAGCTTTCTTT. Translating it yields CASSQDTGGWTEAFF. The chain has TRBV14 and TRBJ1-1; the D gene is possibly TRBD1 (6 bases). The germline gives CDR1 SGHDN, CDR2 FVKESK. This CDR3 is built from 15 residues. With 0 bases removed from V and 5 bases from J, the gap between germline ends came to 13 bases. The variable domain in full, with the rest retrieved from reference TRBV14 and TRBJ1-1, is EAGVTQFPSHSVIEKGQTVTLRCDPISGHDNLYWYRRVMGKEIKFLLHFVKESKQDESGMPNNRFLAERTGGTYSTLKVQPAELEDSGVYFCASSQDTGGWTEAFFGQGTRLTVV.

The rearrangement uses TRBV24-1 and TRBJ2-1; 8 nucleotides line up with TRBD1. The CDR3 sequence is 15 residues long. In germline, CDR1 is KGHDR, CDR2 SFDVKD. V shed 7 bases, J shed 3 bases, and the junction held 7 bases outside the gene matches. Written as DNA, the CDR3 is TGTGCCACCAGCGGATGGACAGGGAACTACAATGAGCAGTTCTTC. It yields the protein CATSGWTGNYNEQFF.

The chain has TRBV3-1 (or the pseudogene TRBV3-2) and TRBJ2-5, with 10 bases lining up with TRBD1. Germline-derived CDR1 and CDR2 are LGHDT and YNNKEL (reference sequence). The CDR3 is 17 amino acids. V gave up 4 bases and J gave up 4 bases; unmatched junction bases: 12. This CDR3 is CASSPEPGQGRRETQYF. The CDR3 DNA reads as TGTGCCAGCAGCCCCGAACCGGGACAGGGGAGGCGAGAGACCCAGTACTTC.

This chain uses TRBV12-3 or TRBV12-4 with TRBJ1-2, with a possible D match to TRBD1 (6 bases). Trimming took off 6 bases at V and 6 bases at J, with 14 bases between the two ends. The CDR3 is 13 residues long. The CDR3 DNA sequence: TGTGCCAGCAGGAGGGGGAATCAAGATGGCTACACCTTC. It translates to CASRRGNQDGYTF.

The J gene is TRBJ1-4, the V gene TRBV19, with 9 bases lining up with TRBD1. From germline, CDR1 is LNHDA and CDR2 SQIVND (reference sequence). The CDR3 length is 15 residues. V lost 5 bases to trimming and J lost 7 bases; unmatched junction nucleotides: 8. The CDR3 sequence: CASSWTGARGEKLFF. CDR3 coding DNA: TGTGCCAGTAGTTGGACAGGGGCCCGGGGTGAAAAACTGTTTTTT.

By sample fraction, this clone is medium-sized (0.01 to 0.1%). V and J are TRBV7-6 and TRBJ2-6; unclear D gene. CDR3 size: 16 residues. Germline V lookup: CDR1 SGHVS, CDR2 FNYEAQ. The germline V and J ends were trimmed by 1 base and 3 bases, with 10 bases remaining between them. CDR3 in DNA: TGTGCCAGCAGCTTAGGAATCTACGGTGGGGCCAACGTCCTGACTTTC. It yields the protein CASSLGIYGGANVLTF.

The genes are TRBV27 and TRBJ1-1, with D unclear. Deletions cut 4 bases from V and 1 base from J, with 10 bases between. Germline V CDR1 and CDR2: MNHEY, SMNVEV (reference sequence). The CDR3 runs to 14 residues. In DNA, the CDR3 is TGTGCCAGCAGTTCCCTCGCGGCGAACACTGAAGCTTTCTTT. The encoded protein is CASSSLAANTEAFF.

This clone has a single count. This sequence joins TRBV29-1 and TRBJ2-1, with D possibly TRBD2 on 6 matching bases. Germline values: CDR1 SQVTM, CDR2 ANQGSEA. V lost 0 bases and J lost 0, with 12 bases in between. The CDR3 sequence is 16 residues long. The CDR3, as DNA: TGCAGCGTTGAAGAAGGTGAGGGAGGCTCCTACAATGAGCAGTTCTTC. Protein: CSVEEGEGGSYNEQFF.

This chain joins TRBV28 and TRBJ2-5, with 11 bases lining up with TRBD1. After removal of 5 bases from V and 4 bases from J, the junction contained 6 bases not matched to a gene. CDR1 is MDHEN, CDR2 SYDVKM, per germline. The CDR3 has 15 amino acids. In DNA, the CDR3 is TGTGCCAGCAGTCCAGGGACAGGGGGGCTAGAGACCCAGTACTTC. Amino acid sequence: CASSPGTGGLETQYF.

The chain carries TRBV7-9 and TRBJ1-4; 12 nucleotides line up with TRBD1. V lost 5 bases to trimming and J lost 7 bases; unmatched junction nucleotides: 11. Germline V gives CDR1 SEHNR, CDR2 FQNEAQ (reference sequence). The CDR3 has 17 amino acids. Here the CDR3 reads CASSKGPGQGASEKLFF. The DNA of the CDR3 is TGTGCCAGCAGCAAAGGGCCGGGACAGGGGGCAAGTGAAAAACTGTTTTTT.

J is TRBJ1-1 and V is TRBV5-1, with D possibly TRBD1 on 5 matching bases. V shed 0 bases and J shed 5 bases, with 14 bases lying between them. CDR3 length equals 15 residues. From germline, CDR1 is SGHRS and CDR2 YFSETQ. In DNA, the CDR3 is TGCGCCAGCAGCTTGGATCGGGGCGCGGGAACTGAAGCTTTCTTT. This sequence encodes CASSLDRGAGTEAFF.

This chain joins TRBV2 and TRBJ2-7; 9 bases agree with TRBD1. The CDR3 covers 14 residues. Trimming removed 7 bases from V and 1 base from J; junction bases left unmatched: 5. The germline V gene has CDR1 SNHLY and CDR2 FYNNEI. The CDR3 bases are TGTGCCAGCATGCTCGGACAGGGGTCCTACGAGCAGTACTTC. This encodes CASMLGQGSYEQYF.

The V and J genes are TRBV6-2 or TRBV6-3 and TRBJ2-7; D uncertain. Germline V gene data show CDR1 as MNHEY and CDR2 as SVGEGT. The CDR3 totals 14 residues. Trimming took off 5 bases at V and 0 bases at J, with 11 bases between the two ends. The chain's CDR3 is CASSSVSSSYEQYF. Here the CDR3 DNA reads TGTGCCAGCAGTAGCGTTTCCAGCTCCTACGAGCAGTACTTC.

This chain links TRBV23-1 with TRBJ2-7; D is perhaps TRBD2 (6 bases). TRBV23-1 is given ORF status, its function remaining uncertain. The germline V and J ends were trimmed by 6 bases and 2 bases, with 17 bases remaining between them. CDR3 length equals 15 residues. CDR3 region: CASRLTWRETYEQYF. The CDR3 DNA follows: TGCGCCAGCAGACTTACCTGGCGGGAAACCTACGAGCAGTACTTC.

The CDR3 nucleotides read TGTGCCGGTGAGCGCTCGTCCTACAATGAGCAGTTCTTC. This encodes CAGERSSYNEQFF. The V and J genes are TRBV2 and TRBJ2-1; D unclear. The germline V gene encodes CDR1 SNHLY and CDR2 FYNNEI. This CDR3 has 13 amino acids. V dropped 11 bases and J dropped 1 base, with 12 bases sitting between them.

This clone was observed a handful of times. The chain couples TRBV27 to TRBJ1-6; D is perhaps TRBD1 (6 bases). V dropped 6 bases and J dropped 9 bases, with 21 bases sitting between them. Germline assignment: CDR1 MNHEY and CDR2 SMNVEV (reference sequence). The CDR3 consists of 16 residues. The CDR3, as DNA: TGTGCCAGCAGAGTGAGGGGGGGCGATATCTTTTCACCCCTCCACTTT. As protein: CASRVRGGDIFSPLHF.

The chain joins TRBV9 to TRBJ2-5, with D possibly being TRBD1 (5 bases). This CDR3 contains 14 residues. CDR1 and CDR2 from the germline V gene are SGDLS and YYNGEE. The ends were cut back, 1 base at V and 2 bases at J, with 9 bases in the middle. The CDR3 DNA reads TGTGCCAGCAGCGTAAGGGGTACTCAAGAGACCCAGTACTTC. It is translated as CASSVRGTQETQYF.

The chain recombines TRBV4-2 with TRBJ2-1, with 7 positions matching TRBD2. V shed 4 bases, J shed 3 bases, and the junction held 6 bases outside the gene matches. The CDR3 runs to 15 residues. Per germline, CDR1 LGHNA and CDR2 YNFKEQ. The CDR3 here is CASSLLGTNYNEQFF. The CDR3 nucleotides read TGTGCCAGCAGCCTCCTGGGGACTAACTACAATGAGCAGTTCTTC.

The chain links TRBV19 to TRBJ1-5; TRBD1 might be the D (6 bases). Trimming removed 9 bases at V and 2 bases at J, with 17 bases between. CDR3 size: 15 residues. Germline V gives CDR1 LNHDA, CDR2 SQIVND (reference sequence). The CDR3: CASQKAGVGNQPQHF. The CDR3 DNA sequence: TGTGCCAGCCAAAAGGCAGGGGTTGGCAATCAGCCCCAGCATTTT.

This rearrangement joins TRBV6-4 to TRBJ2-1; D remains ambiguous. The CDR3 sequence is 15 residues long. The V and J ends lost 5 bases and 0 bases respectively, with 11 bases between them. Germline loops: CDR1 MRHNA, CDR2 SNTAGT. The CDR3 here is CASSLEQLSYNEQFF. The CDR3 nucleotides are TGTGCCAGCAGTCTTGAACAGCTCTCCTACAATGAGCAGTTCTTC.

The J gene is TRBJ1-5, the V gene TRBV28; D perhaps matches TRBD1 (5 bases). The germline V gene encodes CDR1 MDHEN and CDR2 SYDVKM. CDR3 length: 16 amino acids. V lost 5 bases and J 6 bases, leaving 20 bases between the germline ends. CDR3 region: CASSPRSGAGGQPQHF. The CDR3 DNA is TGTGCCAGCAGTCCCCGAAGCGGGGCAGGAGGTCAGCCCCAGCATTTT.

This chain links TRBV12-3 or TRBV12-4 with TRBJ1-1; D perhaps matches TRBD1 (6 bases). V lost 7 bases, J lost 1 base, and 10 bases lay in between. This CDR3 region has 13 residues. The CDR3 nucleotides read TGTGCCAGCATCCCGACAGGGAACACTGAAGCTTTCTTT. It encodes CASIPTGNTEAFF.